Sequencing of this TCR beta chain was carried out in a study of read filtering for tumor transcriptome and immune sequencing. About the research overall: About 8 patients were R-ISS I, some 16 were R-ISS II, about seven were R-ISS III. RNA-seq yielded only roughly 75 to 1,300 TCR reads, IR-seq about 3.5 to 10.27 million.

This library used roughly 430 ng RNA and molecular barcoded adaptors spanning alpha/delta and beta/gamma chains. TCRdb used MiXCR to reprocess the reads, holding one entry per CDR3 protein. The data show over 80,000 distinct CDR3 sequences, with more than 9% seen just once and under 15% held by the top ten. Sampling of bone marrow took place during active disease in every patient. CDR1 is DFQATT and CDR2 is SNEGSKA in the germline V gene (reference sequence). CDR3 length: 16 amino acids. V gave up 0 bases and J gave up 8 bases; unmatched junction bases: 9. This clonotype was counted ten times or more.

The specimen was a population of CD138-negative cells sorted from bone marrow. This receptor was obtained from a donor at least 40 years old with multiple myeloma. The chain has TRBV20-1 and TRBJ2-1; 11 nucleotides align to TRBD2. The CDR3 loop is CSARDVLAGGFDEQFF. The DNA for the CDR3 is TGCAGTGCTAGAGATGTTCTAGCGGGAGGATTCGATGAGCAGTTCTTC.